This entry lists 30 T cell receptor beta chains sequenced from one sample in a study of cytomegalovirus exposure and HLA in healthy donors. With 60 Vbeta and 13 Jbeta primers, the PCR was carried out. Sequenced by immunoSEQ multiplex PCR; TCRdb stores in-frame clones only, minus some. The repertoire has 80,000 to 100,000 clones, 81% of them found once; the top ten carry more than 1.4%. What was sequenced was PBMCs. All receptors derive from a middle-aged man in good health and CMV-seronegative.

This clone was seen just once. The gene calls are TRBV6-5 and TRBJ1-4; D not resolved. The V end was cut by 3 bases, the J end by 0 bases, with 8 bases between. Germline values: CDR1 MNHEY, CDR2 SVGAGI. The CDR3 is made up of 15 amino acids. The CDR3 coding sequence is TGTGCCAGCAGTTATGGCGGCGCAACTAATGAAAAACTGTTTTTT. Translating gives CASSYGGATNEKLFF.

This chain links TRBV5-6 with TRBJ2-2; TRBD2 matches 12 bases. V lost 1 base to trimming and J lost 1 base; unmatched junction nucleotides: 5. This CDR3 has 18 residues. The germline CDR1 and CDR2 sequences are SGHDT and YYEEEE. The CDR3 bases are TGTGCCAGCAGCTTGACTAGCGGGGGGCGCGAGAACACCGGGGAGCTGTTTTTT. Protein sequence: CASSLTSGGRENTGELFF. The full variable domain, in which reference TRBV5-6 and TRBJ2-2 provide the parts outside the CDR3, is DAGVTQSPTHLIKTRGQQVTLRCSPKSGHDTVSWYQQALGQGPQFIFQYYEEEERQRGNFPDRFSGHQFPNYSSELNVNALLLGDSALYLCASSLTSGGRENTGELFFGEGSRLTVL.

The chain uses TRBV27 and TRBJ2-1, with 10 nucleotides matching TRBD2. This CDR3 spans 16 amino acids. Unmatched junction bases numbered 6, after V lost 3 bases and J lost 4 bases. From germline, CDR1 is MNHEY and CDR2 SMNVEV (reference sequence). This CDR3 is CASSLYSGRIYNEQFF. The CDR3 DNA reads as TGTGCCAGCAGTTTGTATAGCGGGAGGATTTACAATGAGCAGTTCTTC.

Regarding this clone: Other DNA sequences in this specimen translate into the identical CDR3. This chain links TRBV6-1 with TRBJ2-5; D unclear. Trimming removed 0 bases from V and 5 bases from J, with 4 bases in between. Germline CDR1 is MNHNS and CDR2 is SASEGT. The CDR3 contains 12 residues. The CDR3 protein is CASSEARETQYF. The DNA of the CDR3 is TGTGCCAGCAGTGAAGCTCGGGAGACCCAGTACTTC.

The rearrangement joins TRBV5-4 to TRBJ1-6; the D gene is possibly TRBD1 (6 bases). V was trimmed by 4 bases and J by 9 bases, leaving 17 bases between them. This CDR3 has 15 residues. CDR1 and CDR2 (germline): SGHNT, YYREEE (reference sequence). The CDR3 region is CASSLGADSTSPLHF. The CDR3 DNA reads as TGTGCCAGCAGCCTGGGGGCCGACAGTACTTCACCCCTCCACTTT.

The chain employs TRBV7-2 and TRBJ2-2, with 8 positions matching TRBD1. There are 15 residues in the CDR3. V was pared by 8 bases and J by 7 bases, with 12 bases of the junction left unmatched. The germline CDR1 and CDR2 sequences are SGHTA and FQGNSA. The CDR3: CASRPPAGGFGELFF. In DNA form, the CDR3 reads TGTGCCAGCCGCCCCCCGGCAGGGGGCTTCGGGGAGCTGTTTTTT.

V usage is TRBV10-3 and J usage is TRBJ2-1; possibly TRBD1 for D (6 bases). Trimming stripped 4 bases from V and 5 bases from J, with 9 bases between. The length of the CDR3 is 13 residues. Germline V gives CDR1 ENHRY, CDR2 SYGVKD. The CDR3 region has the DNA TGTGCCATCAGTGTAGGGGGAGACAATGAGCAGTTCTTC. This translates into CAISVGGDNEQFF.

This clone came up once. The chain recombines TRBV6-6 with TRBJ1-6; D is unclear. V lost 1 base, J lost 5 bases, and 6 bases lay in between. Germline assignment: CDR1 MNHNY and CDR2 SVGAGI (reference sequence). This CDR3 comprises 14 residues. This CDR3 is CASSYLADNSPLHF. CDR3 coding DNA: TGTGCCAGCAGTTACTTAGCCGATAATTCACCCCTCCACTTT.

This clone has a single count. The chain employs TRBV18 and TRBJ1-4; the match to TRBD1 covers 9 bases. CDR3 size: 16 residues. CDR1 is KGHSH and CDR2 is LQKENI in the germline V gene. Trimming took 3 bases from V and 5 from J; bases not matched to a gene: 7. CDR3 sequence (DNA): TGTGCCAGCTCACCCCTCGCAGGACAGGGGAATGAAAAACTGTTTTTT. Translated, it gives CASSPLAGQGNEKLFF.

This clone was found a few times. The genes are TRBV19 and TRBJ2-1, with TRBD1 identical over 8 bases. V shed 7 bases, J shed 4 bases, and the junction held 12 bases outside the gene matches. This CDR3 has 16 amino acids. CDR1 is LNHDA and CDR2 is SQIVND in the germline V gene (reference sequence). DNA for the CDR3: TGTGCCAGTAACCCGCGAGACAGGGGACAATACAATGAGCAGTTCTTC. It translates to CASNPRDRGQYNEQFF.

The chain combines TRBV5-1 with TRBJ2-1; 11 bases match TRBD2. V lost 4 bases, J lost 4 bases, and 4 bases stayed unmatched. This CDR3 spans 15 amino acids. CDR1 and CDR2 from the germline V gene are SGHRS and YFSETQ. CDR3 protein: CASSDTSGGYNEQFF. CDR3 coding DNA: TGCGCCAGCAGCGACACTAGCGGGGGTTACAATGAGCAGTTCTTC. Drawing the rest from reference TRBV5-1 and TRBJ2-1, the complete variable domain is KAGVTQTPRYLIKTRGQQVTLSCSPISGHRSVSWYQQTPGQGLQFLFEYFSETQRNKGNFPGRFSGRQFSNSRSEMNVSTLELGDSALYLCASSDTSGGYNEQFFGPGTRLTVL.

This sequence joins TRBV4-1 and TRBJ2-5; TRBD1 agrees at 7 bases. V shed 4 bases, J shed 5 bases, and the junction held 7 bases outside the gene matches. The CDR3 is 14 amino acids. Germline CDR1 MGHRA, CDR2 YSYEKL. CDR3 residues: CASSPRQGGETQYF. The DNA of the CDR3 is TGCGCCAGCAGCCCCCGACAGGGCGGGGAGACCCAGTACTTC.

The chain is built from TRBV2 and TRBJ1-1; 9 nucleotides line up with TRBD1. CDR1 is SNHLY and CDR2 is FYNNEI in the germline V gene. The ends lost 6 bases at V and 5 bases at J; junction bases unmatched: 7. The CDR3 covers 14 residues. The CDR3 region has the DNA TGTGCCAGCAGACAACAGGGGGCCGGGACTGAAGCTTTCTTT. Translating it yields CASRQQGAGTEAFF.

This clone showed up just a few times. The gene calls are TRBV2 and TRBJ2-7, with 13 bases fitting TRBD2. J was trimmed by 6 bases and V by 5 bases; bases with no gene match: 4. Germline V gene lookup returns CDR1 SNHLY and CDR2 FYNNEI. This CDR3 spans 14 amino acids. This CDR3 reads CASSPRTSGGEQYF. The CDR3 coding sequence is TGTGCCAGCAGTCCTCGGACTAGCGGGGGCGAGCAGTACTTC.

This rearrangement joins TRBV5-1 to TRBJ2-1, with 7 nucleotides matching TRBD1. J lost 7 bases, V lost 3 bases, and 10 bases had no gene match. Per germline, CDR1 SGHRS and CDR2 YFSETQ. This CDR3 comprises 15 residues. The CDR3 sequence is CASSSPAGTANEQFF. Written as DNA, the CDR3 is TGCGCCAGCAGCTCGCCGGCCGGGACAGCGAATGAGCAGTTCTTC.

The rearrangement links TRBV19 to TRBJ1-6; D ambiguous. Germline V CDR1 and CDR2: LNHDA, SQIVND (reference sequence). V was pared by 6 bases and J by 6 bases, with 9 bases between. The CDR3 covers 13 residues. CDR3: CASSGVGNSPLHF. CDR3 coding DNA: TGTGCCAGTAGCGGGGTTGGTAATTCACCCCTCCACTTT.

In regard to this clone: Relative to the germline gene, one junction end is altered; a read error may explain this. This sample includes further DNA sequences coding for the same CDR3. The chain recombines TRBV4-3 with TRBJ1-2; the D gene is possibly TRBD1 (6 bases). The germline CDR1 and CDR2 sequences are LGHNA and YSLEER. The CDR3 spans 15 residues. CDR3 in DNA: TGCGCCAGCAGTCAAGATTTAGGACAGCACTATGGCTACACCTTC. This translates into CASSQDLGQHYGYTF.

The CDR3, as DNA: TGTGCCAGCAGCCGGGACACATATTACAATGAGCAGTTCTTC. Translating it yields CASSRDTYYNEQFF. The chain joins TRBV7-8 to TRBJ2-1, with D possibly being TRBD1 (6 bases). CDR1 is SGHVS and CDR2 is FQNEAQ in the germline V gene. This CDR3 spans 14 amino acids. The V end lost 5 bases, the J end lost 4 bases, and 12 bases lay between the germline ends.

The chain recombines TRBV5-8 with TRBJ2-5, with D maybe TRBD1 (5 bases). Germline CDR1 SGHTS, CDR2 YDEGEE. V was trimmed by 4 bases and J by 1 base, leaving 11 bases between them. This CDR3 is 14 amino acids long. CDR3 DNA: TGTGCCAGCAGCCGCCAGGGTACCCAAGAGACCCAGTACTTC. Its protein product is CASSRQGTQETQYF.

V usage is TRBV27 and J usage is TRBJ2-2; 10 bases fit TRBD1. With 1 base clipped from V and 2 bases from J, the junction kept 4 bases outside the gene matches. This CDR3 contains 17 residues. Germline V CDR1 and CDR2: MNHEY, SMNVEV (reference sequence). CDR3 nucleotide sequence: TGTGCCAGCAGTTTATTTGGACAGGGGGTCAACACCGGGGAGCTGTTTTTT. As protein: CASSLFGQGVNTGELFF.

The chain carries TRBV4-3 and TRBJ2-7, with 8 bases fitting TRBD2. The CDR3 has 15 amino acids. The germline CDR1 and CDR2 sequences are LGHNA and YSLEER. The J segment lost 6 bases and the V segment lost 0 bases, leaving 7 bases of the junction unmatched. The CDR3 nucleotides read TGCGCCAGCAGCCAAGAGGAGCGGGGGAGCCTCGAGCAGTACTTC. It is translated as CASSQEERGSLEQYF.

V and J are TRBV5-5 and TRBJ1-4; no reliable D call. CDR1 and CDR2 (germline): SGHKS, YYEKEE (reference sequence). The CDR3 covers 17 residues. Trimming shortened V by 4 bases and J by 5 bases, and 21 bases separated the two germline ends. CDR3: CASSVRGPSLGNEKLFF. The CDR3 coding sequence is TGTGCCAGCAGCGTACGGGGTCCCAGTCTAGGGAATGAAAAACTGTTTTTT.

The chain joins TRBV6-1 to TRBJ2-3; 11 bases map to TRBD2. The length of the CDR3 is 16 residues. The junction had 2 bases not matched to a gene; V was cut back by 0 bases and J by 3 bases. Germline CDR1 and CDR2: MNHNS and SASEGT. The CDR3 DNA follows: TGTGCCAGCAGTGAAGCACTAGCGGGGGCGACAGATACGCAGTATTTT. Translation: CASSEALAGATDTQYF.

This chain joins TRBV5-5 and TRBJ2-1; 12 positions agree with TRBD2. Trimming removed 4 bases from V and 10 bases from J; junction bases left unmatched: 12. The CDR3 runs to 16 residues. The V gene's germline CDR1 is SGHKS and CDR2 YYEKEE (reference sequence). The CDR3 sequence is CASSPQLAGGPGEQFF. In nucleotides, the CDR3 is TGTGCCAGCAGCCCGCAACTAGCGGGGGGCCCAGGGGAGCAGTTCTTC.

The chain combines TRBV5-6 with TRBJ2-6, with D tentatively TRBD1 (6 bases). The germline V and J ends were trimmed by 1 base and 2 bases, with 13 bases remaining between them. The germline gives CDR1 SGHDT, CDR2 YYEEEE. The CDR3 loop spans 17 amino acids. For the CDR3, the DNA is TGTGCCAGCAGCTTGTGGTTTGCAGGGGCTGGGGCCAACGTCCTGACTTTC. This codes for CASSLWFAGAGANVLTF.

J is TRBJ2-5 and V is TRBV4-1, with 10 bases that match TRBD2. Trimming removed 4 bases from V and 4 bases from J; junction bases left unmatched: 9. CDR3 length: 16 amino acids. Germline V gene sequence: CDR1 MGHRA, CDR2 YSYEKL. The CDR3, as DNA: TGCGCCAGCAGCCCCCGGGGTAGCGGGGGGCCAGAGACCCAGTACTTC. This encodes CASSPRGSGGPETQYF.

V is TRBV29-1 and J is TRBJ1-2; 9 positions agree with TRBD1. V was pared by 8 bases and J by 7 bases, with 8 bases of the junction left unmatched. The length of the CDR3 is 12 residues. CDR1 and CDR2 (germline): SQVTM, ANQGSEA. The CDR3 nucleotides read TGCAGCCTCTCCGGGACAGGGTTTGGCTACACCTTC. This gives the protein CSLSGTGFGYTF.

This chain links TRBV6-6 with TRBJ1-5; 7 nucleotides agree with TRBD1. CDR1 is MNHNY and CDR2 is SVGAGI in the germline V gene (reference sequence). With 0 bases clipped from V and 11 bases from J, the junction kept 10 bases outside the gene matches. The CDR3 runs 15 residues. The CDR3 DNA reads as TGTGCCAGCAGTTACTCGTTAGAGGGGGCAAGGTCCCAGCATTTT. This translates into CASSYSLEGARSQHF.

The chain uses TRBV7-9 and TRBJ1-1; tentative D call: TRBD1 (6 bases). This CDR3 contains 11 residues. Germline V gene lookup returns CDR1 SEHNR and CDR2 FQNEAQ (reference sequence). With 5 bases removed from V and 8 bases from J, the gap between germline ends came to 9 bases. The CDR3 here is CASSQGTEAFF. As DNA, the CDR3 is TGTGCCAGCAGCCAGGGGACCGAAGCTTTCTTT.

The chain combines TRBV2 with TRBJ1-5, with D maybe TRBD1 (6 bases). V was clipped by 8 bases and J by 5 bases, with 16 bases between them. Looked up from germline, CDR1 is SNHLY and CDR2 is FYNNEI. CDR3 length equals 14 residues. The CDR3: CASEGGRVHQPQHF. The CDR3, as DNA: TGTGCCAGCGAGGGGGGGCGAGTTCATCAGCCCCAGCATTTT. Looking up the rest from reference TRBV2 and TRBJ1-5 gives the full variable domain: EPEVTQTPSHQVTQMGQEVILRCVPISNHLYFYWYRQILGQKVEFLVSFYNNEISEKSEIFDDQFSVERPDGSNFTLKIRSTKLEDSAMYFCASEGGRVHQPQHFGDGTRLSIL.